This T cell receptor beta chain was found in a study of T-cell reconstitution after alpha-beta-depleted transplantation in children. This clonotype was counted a few times. It was with unique molecular identifiers that the TCRbeta library was prepared. TCRdb reprocessed the PCR reads via MiXCR and lists one record per CDR3 protein. The table has around 360,000 distinct CDR3 sequences, 10% seen once. The sample consisted of PBMCs from the stem cell graft donor, taken from the stem cell graft. The TCR sequence derives from a human donor who donated a stem cell graft to a child with acute lymphoblastic leukemia.

In DNA, the CDR3 is TGCAGTGCGTTGACTAGCGGGAGTCTTTACGAGCAGTACTTC. Amino acid sequence: CSALTSGSLYEQYF. The rearrangement links TRBV20-1 to TRBJ2-7; 12 bases map to TRBD2. With V trimmed by 6 bases and J by 4 bases, 7 bases remained unmatched. The CDR3 length is 14 residues. CDR1 and CDR2 from the germline V gene are DFQATT and SNEGSKA (reference sequence).